This is a list of T cell receptor beta chains from one sample in a study of T cell responses to AZD1222 COVID-19 vaccine. Data came from immunoSEQ multiplex PCR; TCRdb stores just in-frame clones and leaves some out. The sample records about 120,000 clones, 86% being singletons. Sample: peripheral blood, taken 28 days after the second AZD1222 dose. These receptors all stem from an adult who received the AZD1222 COVID-19 vaccine. CDR3s include the opening cysteine and the closing phenylalanine or tryptophan. Fields, in order: D gene, V gene, J gene, clone size, CDR3 protein, CDR3 DNA. D genes are given only for firm matches. Part of the rows lack a size; the others show once, few, many or a class for expanded clones.

NA	TRBV6-6	TRBJ1-3	once	CASSYGSLSGNTIYF	TGTGCCAGCAGTTACGGCTCGCTCTCTGGAAACACCATATATTTT
TRBD1	TRBV19	TRBJ2-2	NA	CASRTQGARAGELFF	TGTGCCAGTAGAACACAGGGGGCGAGGGCCGGGGAGCTGTTTTTT
TRBD1	TRBV23-1	TRBJ1-2	NA	CASSNPETGGMSNYGYTF	TGCGCCAGCAGCAATCCCGAGACAGGGGGTATGTCTAACTATGGCTACACCTTC
NA	TRBV30	TRBJ2-7	NA	CAWSVDRYEQYF	TGTGCCTGGAGTGTTGATCGCTACGAGCAGTACTTC
NA	TRBV15	TRBJ1-6	NA	CATSRDPGPAASPLHF	TGTGCCACCAGCAGAGATCCCGGGCCCGCCGCTTCACCCCTCCACTTT
TRBD1	TRBV11-3	TRBJ2-7	NA	CASSFALDRGPHEQYF	TGTGCCAGCAGCTTTGCGCTGGACAGGGGGCCCCACGAGCAGTACTTC
TRBD1	TRBV20-1	TRBJ1-3	NA	CSASTGGRNTIYF	TGCAGTGCTAGTACAGGGGGCCGAAACACCATATATTTT
NA	TRBV21-1	TRBJ2-5	once	CASNGPRGLMQETQYF	TGTGCCAGCAACGGCCCCAGGGGACTCATGCAAGAGACCCAGTACTTC
NA	TRBV7-9	TRBJ1-2	NA	CASSLVQDGYTF	TGTGCCAGCAGCTTGGTTCAGGACGGCTACACCTTC
NA	TRBV3-1/TRBV3-2	TRBJ1-1	NA	CASSPLSGNTEAFF	TGTGCCAGCAGCCCTTTGTCAGGGAACACTGAAGCTTTCTTT
NA	TRBV13	TRBJ1-6	NA	CASSFRSYDSPLHF	TGTGCCAGCAGCTTCAGAAGCTATGATTCACCCCTCCACTTT
NA	TRBV14	TRBJ2-1	NA	CASSRGVGTEQFF	TGTGCCAGCAGCCGTGGTGTCGGAACTGAGCAGTTCTTC
NA	TRBV9	TRBJ2-3	NA	CASSVGARDTDTQYF	TGTGCCAGCAGCGTCGGTGCCAGGGACACAGATACGCAGTATTTT